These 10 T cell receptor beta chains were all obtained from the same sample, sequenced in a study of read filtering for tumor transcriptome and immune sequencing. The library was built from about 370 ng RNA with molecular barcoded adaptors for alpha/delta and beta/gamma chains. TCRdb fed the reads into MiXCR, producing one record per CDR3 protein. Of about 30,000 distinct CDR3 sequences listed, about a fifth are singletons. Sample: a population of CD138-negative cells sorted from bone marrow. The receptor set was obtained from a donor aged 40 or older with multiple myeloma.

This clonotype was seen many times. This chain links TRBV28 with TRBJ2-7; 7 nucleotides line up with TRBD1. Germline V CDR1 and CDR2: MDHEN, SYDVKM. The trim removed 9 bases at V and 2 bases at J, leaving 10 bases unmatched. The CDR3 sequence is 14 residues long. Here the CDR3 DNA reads TGTGCCAGTAGCGTTCGGGACAGAACCTACGAGCAGTACTTC. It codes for CASSVRDRTYEQYF.

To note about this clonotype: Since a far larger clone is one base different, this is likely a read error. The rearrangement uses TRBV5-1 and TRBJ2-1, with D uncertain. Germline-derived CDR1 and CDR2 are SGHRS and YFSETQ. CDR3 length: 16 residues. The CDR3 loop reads CASSLCLSSTYNEQFF. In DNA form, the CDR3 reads TGTGCCAGCAGCTTGTGTCTAAGTTCGACCTACAATGAGCAGTTCTTC. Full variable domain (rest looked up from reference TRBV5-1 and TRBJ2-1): KAGVTQTPRYLIKTRGQQVTLSCSPISGHRSVSWYQQTPGQGLQFLFEYFSETQRNKGNFPGRFSGRQFSNSRSEMNVSTLELGDSALYLCASSLCLSSTYNEQFFGPGTRLTVL.

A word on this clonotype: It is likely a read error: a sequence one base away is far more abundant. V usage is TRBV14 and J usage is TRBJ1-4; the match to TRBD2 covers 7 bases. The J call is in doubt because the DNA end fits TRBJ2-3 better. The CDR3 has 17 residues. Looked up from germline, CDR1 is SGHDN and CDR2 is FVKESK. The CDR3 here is CASSQDPAGSSTGTQYF. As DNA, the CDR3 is TGTGCCAGCAGCCAAGATCCAGCGGGGTCTAGCACAGGTACGCAGTATTTT.

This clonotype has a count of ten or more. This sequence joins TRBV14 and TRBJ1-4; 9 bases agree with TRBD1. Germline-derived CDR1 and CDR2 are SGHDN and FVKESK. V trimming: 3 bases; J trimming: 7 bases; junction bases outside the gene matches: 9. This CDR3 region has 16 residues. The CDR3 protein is CASSQPTGGRSEKLFF. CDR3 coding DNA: TGTGCCAGCAGCCAGCCTACAGGGGGCAGGAGTGAAAAACTGTTTTTT.

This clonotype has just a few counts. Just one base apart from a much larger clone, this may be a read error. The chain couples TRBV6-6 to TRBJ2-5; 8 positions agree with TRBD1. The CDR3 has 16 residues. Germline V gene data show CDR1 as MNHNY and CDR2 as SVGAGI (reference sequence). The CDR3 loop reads CASSYEAGGPQGTQYF. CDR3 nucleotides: TGTGCCAGCAGTTACGAGGCAGGGGGCCCCCAAGGGACCCAGTACTTC.

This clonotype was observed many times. CDR3 protein: CSASPGRGNTIYF. In DNA form, the CDR3 reads TGCAGTGCTAGCCCCGGGAGGGGAAACACCATATATTTT. This chain links TRBV20-1 with TRBJ1-3; no reliable D call. The CDR3 runs 13 residues. The V gene lost 3 bases and the J gene lost 4 bases, with 10 bases spanning the gap. Germline V gene lookup returns CDR1 DFQATT and CDR2 SNEGSKA (reference sequence).

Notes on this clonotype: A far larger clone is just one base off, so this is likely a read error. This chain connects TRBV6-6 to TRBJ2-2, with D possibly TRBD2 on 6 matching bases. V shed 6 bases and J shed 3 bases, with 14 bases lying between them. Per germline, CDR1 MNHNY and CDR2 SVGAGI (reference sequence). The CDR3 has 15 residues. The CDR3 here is CASSASEGHTGELFF. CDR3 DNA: TGTGCCAGCAGCGCTAGCGAGGGCCACACCGGGGAGCTGTTTTTT.

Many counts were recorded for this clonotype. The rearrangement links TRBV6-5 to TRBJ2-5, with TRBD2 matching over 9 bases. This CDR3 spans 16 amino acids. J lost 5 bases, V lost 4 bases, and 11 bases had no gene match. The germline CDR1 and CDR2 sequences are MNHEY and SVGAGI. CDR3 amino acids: CASSFTSGPPRETQYF. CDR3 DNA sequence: TGTGCCAGCAGTTTCACTAGCGGGCCTCCGAGGGAGACCCAGTACTTC.

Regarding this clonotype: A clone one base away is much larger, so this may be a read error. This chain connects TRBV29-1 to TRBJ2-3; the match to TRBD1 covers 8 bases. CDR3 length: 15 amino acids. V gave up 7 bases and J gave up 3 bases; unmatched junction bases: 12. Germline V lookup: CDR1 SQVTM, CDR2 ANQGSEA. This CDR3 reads CSGPSTGTGTDTQYF. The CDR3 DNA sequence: TGCAGCGGCCCCTCGACAGGGACAGGTACAGATACGCAGTATTTT.

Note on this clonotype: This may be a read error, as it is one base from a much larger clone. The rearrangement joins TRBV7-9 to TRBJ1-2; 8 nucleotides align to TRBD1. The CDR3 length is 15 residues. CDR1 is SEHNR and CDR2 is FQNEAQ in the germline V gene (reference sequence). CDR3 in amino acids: CASGFRHRGGYGYTF. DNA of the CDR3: TGTGCCAGCGGCTTCCGTCACAGGGGGGGCTATGGCTACACCTTC. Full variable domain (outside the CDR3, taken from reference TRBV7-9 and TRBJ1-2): DTGVSQNPRHKITKRGQNVTFRCDPISEHNRLYWYRQTLGQGPEFLTYFQNEAQLEKSRLLSDRFSAERPKGSFSTLEIQRTEQGDSAMYLCASGFRHRGGYGYTFGSGTRLTVV.